The entry that follows covers one T cell receptor beta chain sequence. Assay: immunoSEQ multiplex PCR; the TCRdb copy retains only in-frame clones and omits some. This table has roughly 130,000 clones, roughly 86% appearing once. Trimming removed 7 bases from V and 2 bases from J; junction bases left unmatched: 7. Per germline, CDR1 MNHNS and CDR2 SASEGT. This CDR3 contains 14 residues. This record comes from a study of cytomegalovirus exposure and HLA in healthy donors. Sequencing was carried out using PBMCs. This clonotype originated in a woman aged 30 to 39 in good health and CMV-seronegative. The chain carries TRBV6-1 and TRBJ1-1; TRBD1 agrees at 7 bases. This chain's CDR3 is CASNPTGYNTEAFF. The CDR3 region has the DNA TGTGCCAGCAACCCGACAGGGTACAACACTGAAGCTTTCTTT.